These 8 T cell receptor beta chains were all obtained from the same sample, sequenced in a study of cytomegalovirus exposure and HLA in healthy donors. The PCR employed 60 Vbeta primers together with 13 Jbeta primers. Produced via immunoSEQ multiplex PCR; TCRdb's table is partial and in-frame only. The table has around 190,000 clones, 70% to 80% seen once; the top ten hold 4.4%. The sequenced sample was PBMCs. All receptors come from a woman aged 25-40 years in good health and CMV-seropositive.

CDR3 DNA: TGTGCCAGCAGCTTAGGTCCCAGGGGGCAGTACAATGAGCAGTTCTTC. This sequence encodes CASSLGPRGQYNEQFF. The chain joins TRBV7-9 to TRBJ2-1; 8 bases map to TRBD1. Per germline, CDR1 SEHNR and CDR2 FQNEAQ (reference sequence). This CDR3 spans 16 amino acids. V shed 1 base and J 4 bases; nucleotides not matched to a gene: 6.

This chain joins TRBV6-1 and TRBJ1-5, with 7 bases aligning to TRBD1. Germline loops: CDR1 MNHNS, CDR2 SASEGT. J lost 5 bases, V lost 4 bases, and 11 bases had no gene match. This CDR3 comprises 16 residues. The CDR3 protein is CASSAGTATHYQPQHF. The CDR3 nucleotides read TGTGCCAGCAGTGCTGGGACAGCTACCCACTATCAGCCCCAGCATTTT.

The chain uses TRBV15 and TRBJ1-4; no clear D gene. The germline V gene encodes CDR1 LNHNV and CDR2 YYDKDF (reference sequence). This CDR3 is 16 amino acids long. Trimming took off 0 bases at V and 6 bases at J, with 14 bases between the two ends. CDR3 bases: TGTGCCACCAGCAGAGATCGTGAGGGCGGCGATGAAAAACTGTTTTTT. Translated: CATSRDREGGDEKLFF.

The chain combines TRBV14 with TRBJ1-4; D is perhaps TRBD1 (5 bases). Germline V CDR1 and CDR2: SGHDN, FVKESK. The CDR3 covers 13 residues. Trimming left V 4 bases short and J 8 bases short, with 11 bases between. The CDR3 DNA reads TGTGCCAGCAGCCGCACGGAGGGGGAAAAACTGTTTTTT. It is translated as CASSRTEGEKLFF.

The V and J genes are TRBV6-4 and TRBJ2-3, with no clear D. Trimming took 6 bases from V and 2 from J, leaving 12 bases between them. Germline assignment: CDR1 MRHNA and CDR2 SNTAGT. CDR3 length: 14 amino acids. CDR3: CASRAERNTDTQYF. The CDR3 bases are TGTGCCAGCAGGGCGGAGCGCAACACAGATACGCAGTATTTT.

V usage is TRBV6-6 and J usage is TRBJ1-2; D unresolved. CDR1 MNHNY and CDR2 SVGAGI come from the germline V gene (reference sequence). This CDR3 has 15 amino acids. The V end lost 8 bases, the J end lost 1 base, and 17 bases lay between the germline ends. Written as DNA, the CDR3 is TGTGCCAGCCTGACAAGGGATGAGGGTAACTATGGCTACACCTTC. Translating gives CASLTRDEGNYGYTF.

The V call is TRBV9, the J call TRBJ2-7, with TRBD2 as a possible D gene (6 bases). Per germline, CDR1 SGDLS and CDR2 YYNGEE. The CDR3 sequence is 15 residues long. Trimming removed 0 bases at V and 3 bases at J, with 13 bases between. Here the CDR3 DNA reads TGTGCCAGCAGCGTAGAAGCTAGCGCCTTCTACGAGCAGTACTTC. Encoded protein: CASSVEASAFYEQYF. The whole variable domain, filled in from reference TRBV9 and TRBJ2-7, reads DSGVTQTPKHLITATGQRVTLRCSPRSGDLSVYWYQQSLDQGLQFLIQYYNGEERAKGNILERFSAQQFPDLHSELNLSSLELGDSALYFCASSVEASAFYEQYFGPGTRLTVT.

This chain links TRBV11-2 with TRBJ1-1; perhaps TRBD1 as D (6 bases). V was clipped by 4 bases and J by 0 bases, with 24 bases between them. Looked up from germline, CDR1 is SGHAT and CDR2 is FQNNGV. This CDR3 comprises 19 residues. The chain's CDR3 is CASSYGRGGVGVMNTEAFF. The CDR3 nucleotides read TGTGCCAGCAGCTACGGGAGGGGGGGTGTGGGTGTTATGAACACTGAAGCTTTCTTT.